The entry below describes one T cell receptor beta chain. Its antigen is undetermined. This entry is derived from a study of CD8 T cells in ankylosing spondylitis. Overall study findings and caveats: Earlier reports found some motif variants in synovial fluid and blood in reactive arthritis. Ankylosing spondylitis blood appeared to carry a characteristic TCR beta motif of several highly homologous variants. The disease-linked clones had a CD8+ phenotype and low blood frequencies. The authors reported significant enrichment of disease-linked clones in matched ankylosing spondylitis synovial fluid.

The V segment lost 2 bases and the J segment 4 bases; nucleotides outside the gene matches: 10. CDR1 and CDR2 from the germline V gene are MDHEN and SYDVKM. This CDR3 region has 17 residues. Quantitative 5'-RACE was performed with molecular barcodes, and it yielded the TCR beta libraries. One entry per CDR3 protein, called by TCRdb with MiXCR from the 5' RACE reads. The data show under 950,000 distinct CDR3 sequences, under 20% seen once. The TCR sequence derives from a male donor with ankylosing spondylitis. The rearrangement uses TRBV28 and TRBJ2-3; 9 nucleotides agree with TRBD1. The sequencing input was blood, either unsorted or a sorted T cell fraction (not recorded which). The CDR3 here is CASSLTGQGVRSDTQYF. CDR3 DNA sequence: TGTGCCAGCAGTTTAACGGGACAGGGAGTTCGATCAGATACGCAGTATTTT. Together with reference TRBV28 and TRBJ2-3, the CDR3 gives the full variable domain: DVKVTQSSRYLVKRTGEKVFLECVQDMDHENMFWYRQDPGLGLRLIYFSYDVKMKEKGDIPEGYSVSREKKERFSLILESASTNQTSMYLCASSLTGQGVRSDTQYFGPGTRLTVL.